These 15 T cell receptor beta chains originate from one sample sequenced in a study of Graves' ophthalmopathy and Graves' hyperthyroidism. The TCR beta CDR3 regions underwent amplification from RNA transcripts. HTBI-primed first-round RT-PCR preceded second-round multiplex PCR. TCRdb passed the multiplex PCR reads through MiXCR, listing each CDR3 protein once. The sample has over a million distinct CDR3 sequences, approximately 35% seen once; the top ten hold around 10%. Sequenced sample: peripheral blood or thyroid tissue (not recorded which). Receptors were obtained from an adult man with Graves' hyperthyroidism.

This clonotype has more than one count but fewer than ten. The chain couples TRBV11-3 to TRBJ2-5; D is ambiguous. Germline V gene data show CDR1 as SGHNT and CDR2 as YENEEA. This CDR3 region has 13 residues. Deletions cut 5 bases from V and 2 bases from J, with 9 bases between. The CDR3 DNA reads TGTGCCAGCAGCGCATGGTCTCAAGAGACCCAGTACTTC. This encodes CASSAWSQETQYF.

The J gene is TRBJ2-2, the V gene TRBV7-2; possibly TRBD1 or TRBD2 for D (6 bases each). Per the germline V gene, CDR1 is SGHTA and CDR2 is FQGNSA. The CDR3 is 17 amino acids. V lost 3 bases and J 1 base, leaving 15 bases between the germline ends. The CDR3 spells CASSLLVGGGNTGELFF. The DNA for the CDR3 is TGTGCCAGCAGCTTGTTGGTAGGGGGAGGGAACACCGGGGAGCTGTTTTTT.

This clonotype was seen a handful of times. The CDR3 DNA follows: TGCGCCAGCAGCCAAGGGACATCTTTCTCCTACGAGCAGTACTTC. Its protein is CASSQGTSFSYEQYF. The V gene is TRBV4-3, the J gene TRBJ2-7, with D possibly TRBD1 on 5 matching bases. The CDR3 length is 15 residues. CDR1 is LGHNA, CDR2 YSLEER, per germline. Trimming shortened V by 1 base and J by 0 bases, and 10 bases separated the two germline ends.

Ten or more counts support this clonotype. The chain recombines TRBV29-1 with TRBJ1-1; no reliable D call. The ends were cut back, 0 bases at V and 4 bases at J, with 12 bases in the middle. The CDR3 covers 14 residues. The germline gives CDR1 SQVTM, CDR2 ANQGSEA. CDR3 sequence: CSVEDARSGTEAFF. The CDR3 nucleotides read TGCAGCGTTGAAGATGCCAGGTCAGGCACTGAAGCTTTCTTT.

Note on this clonotype: It is likely a read error, because the conserved phenylalanine at the end of the CDR3 is missing. The chain combines TRBV4-3 with TRBJ1-2, with D perhaps TRBD1 (6 bases). V lost 0 bases and J 6 bases, leaving 14 bases between the germline ends. Looked up from germline, CDR1 is LGHNA and CDR2 is YSLEER. This CDR3 is 15 amino acids long. CDR3 in DNA: TGCGCCAGCAGCCAAGATCAGTCGGGACAAGATGGCTACACCCTC. Protein product: CASSQDQSGQDGYTL.

This clonotype was recorded at least ten times. V and J are TRBV7-9 and TRBJ2-5; D is unresolved. The CDR3 extends over 11 amino acids. Trimming cost V 5 bases and J 13 bases, with 14 bases left between them. CDR1 and CDR2 from the germline V gene are SEHNR and FQNEAQ (reference sequence). CDR3 sequence: CASSLSSAWYF. The CDR3 DNA reads TGTGCCAGCAGCCTCTCGTCTGCTTGGTACTTC.

The chain employs TRBV7-6 and TRBJ2-5, with D perhaps given as TRBD1 or TRBD2 (5 bases each). The CDR3 length is 16 residues. Trimming removed 4 bases at V and 1 base at J, with 16 bases between. Germline loops: CDR1 SGHVS, CDR2 FNYEAQ. DNA of the CDR3: TGTGCCAGCAGCTCAACAGCCCGAGGGGCCCAAGAGACCCAGTACTTC. Amino acids: CASSSTARGAQETQYF.

The J gene is TRBJ1-4, the V gene TRBV7-2; D call uncertain. This CDR3 has 14 amino acids. The V end was cut by 1 base, the J end by 8 bases, with 11 bases between. Germline V gene sequence: CDR1 SGHTA, CDR2 FQGNSA. Here the CDR3 reads CASSLGSIGEKLFF. Here the CDR3 DNA reads TGTGCCAGCAGCTTAGGAAGTATCGGAGAAAAACTGTTTTTT.

This clonotype was picked up one time. In DNA form, the CDR3 reads TGTGCCAGCAGCTTCCTCGAGGCGGGGACTGAAGCTTTCTTT. This sequence encodes CASSFLEAGTEAFF. The chain employs TRBV11-2 and TRBJ1-1; D is uncertain. The length of the CDR3 is 14 residues. Trimming removed 3 bases from V and 5 bases from J, with 13 bases in between. Germline V CDR1 and CDR2: SGHAT, FQNNGV.

This clonotype was recorded at least ten times. The chain links TRBV7-2 to TRBJ2-5; unclear D gene. Trimming took 5 bases from V and 5 from J, leaving 6 bases between them. This CDR3 is 11 amino acids long. CDR1 and CDR2 (germline): SGHTA, FQGNSA. CDR3 sequence (DNA): TGTGCCAGCAGCCAGTTCGAGACCCAGTACTTC. Its translation: CASSQFETQYF. Drawing the rest from reference TRBV7-2 and TRBJ2-5, the complete variable domain is GAGVSQSPSNKVTEKGKDVELRCDPISGHTALYWYRQSLGQGLEFLIYFQGNSAPDKSGLPSDRFSAERTGGSVSTLTIQRTQQEDSAVYLCASSQFETQYFGPGTRLLVL.

The V and J genes are TRBV19 and TRBJ2-2, with D possibly TRBD2 on 5 matching bases. Looked up from germline, CDR1 is LNHDA and CDR2 is SQIVND (reference sequence). Trimming shortened V by 3 bases and J by 4 bases, and 15 bases separated the two germline ends. The CDR3 totals 16 residues. CDR3 nucleotides: TGTGCCAGTAGTATTTTGCGGCGCCGGGGCACCGGGGAGCTGTTTTTT. Protein sequence: CASSILRRRGTGELFF.

This clonotype was counted between two and nine times. This may come from a read error, since a much larger clone is one base off. The genes are TRBV19 and TRBJ1-1, with D perhaps TRBD1 (6 bases). Germline V lookup: CDR1 LNHDA, CDR2 SQIVND (reference sequence). The CDR3 loop spans 14 amino acids. V was trimmed by 10 bases and J by 0 bases, leaving 15 bases between them. In nucleotides, the CDR3 is TGTGCCAATAGCACGGGACAAATGAACACTGAAGCTTTCTTT. Translated, it gives CANSTGQMNTEAFF.

The chain combines TRBV25-1 with TRBJ1-2, with D perhaps matching TRBD1 (6 bases). The CDR3 sequence is 15 residues long. Germline V gene lookup returns CDR1 MGHDK and CDR2 SYGVNS. Deletions cut 0 bases from V and 4 bases from J, with 12 bases between. CDR3 loop: CASSEYGQKAYGYTF. The CDR3 nucleotides read TGTGCCAGCAGTGAATACGGACAGAAAGCCTATGGCTACACCTTC.

This chain connects TRBV10-3 to TRBJ2-5, with 7 bases identical to TRBD2. The CDR3 spans 15 residues. Germline-derived CDR1 and CDR2 are ENHRY and SYGVKD. J lost 2 bases, V lost 10 bases, and 13 bases had no gene match. CDR3 protein: CASSNHLAEQETQYF. The CDR3 DNA sequence: TGTGCCAGCTCCAACCACCTAGCGGAGCAAGAGACCCAGTACTTC.

This clonotype was counted ten times or more. The CDR3 bases are TGTGCCAGCAGCTCTCTAGCGCCCTACGAGCAGTACTTC. This codes for CASSSLAPYEQYF. V gene TRBV7-2 combines with J gene TRBJ2-7; weak D call: TRBD2 (6 bases). Trimming left V 4 bases short and J 2 bases short, with 9 bases between. Germline loops: CDR1 SGHTA, CDR2 FQGNSA. This CDR3 spans 13 amino acids.